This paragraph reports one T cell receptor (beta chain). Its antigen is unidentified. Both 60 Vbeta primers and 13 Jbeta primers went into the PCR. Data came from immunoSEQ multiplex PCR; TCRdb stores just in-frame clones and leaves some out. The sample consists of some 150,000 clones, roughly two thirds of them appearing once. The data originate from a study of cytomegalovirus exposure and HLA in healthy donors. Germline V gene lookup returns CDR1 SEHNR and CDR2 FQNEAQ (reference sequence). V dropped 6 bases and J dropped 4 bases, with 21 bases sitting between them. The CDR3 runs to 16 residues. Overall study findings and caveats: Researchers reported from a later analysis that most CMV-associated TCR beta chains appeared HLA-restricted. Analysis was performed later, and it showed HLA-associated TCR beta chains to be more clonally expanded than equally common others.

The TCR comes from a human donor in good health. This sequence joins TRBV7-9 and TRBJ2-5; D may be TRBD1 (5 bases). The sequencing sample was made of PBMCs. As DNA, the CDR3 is TGTGCCAGCAGGCGTGCAGGACAAGTGGAGTTAGAGACCCAGTACTTC. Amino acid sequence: CASRRAGQVELETQYF.